A single sample gave rise to the 22 T cell receptor beta chains below, sequenced in a study of cytomegalovirus exposure and HLA in healthy donors. With 60 Vbeta and 13 Jbeta primers, the PCR was carried out. The repertoire was sequenced with immunoSEQ multiplex PCR; TCRdb's copy has only in-frame clones and lacks some. Among under 200,000 clones listed, around 80% were seen once. The sample comprised PBMCs. The receptors were gathered from a male donor in good health and CMV-seropositive.

Only one count was recorded for this clone. The chain is built from TRBV6-5 and TRBJ1-1, with D tentatively TRBD1 (6 bases). Germline CDR1 is MNHEY and CDR2 is SVGAGI. The CDR3 length is 14 residues. V shed 5 bases and J shed 1 base, with 11 bases lying between them. CDR3 DNA: TGTGCCAGCAGTGCTTACAGGGAGAACACTGAAGCTTTCTTT. Translating it yields CASSAYRENTEAFF.

The chain is built from TRBV11-3 and TRBJ1-5, with D hard to call. The CDR3 covers 13 residues. The V gene's germline CDR1 is SGHNT and CDR2 YENEEA. Trimming took off 3 bases at V and 7 bases at J, with 10 bases between the two ends. The CDR3 DNA is TGTGCCAGCAGCTTGCACACGGGACAGCCCCAGCATTTT. Translated: CASSLHTGQPQHF.

The V call is TRBV11-3, the J call TRBJ2-3; no firm D call. V shed 3 bases and J shed 1 base, with 5 bases lying between them. CDR3 length: 13 residues. The germline gives CDR1 SGHNT, CDR2 YENEEA. CDR3: CASSFSRTDTQYF. The CDR3 DNA follows: TGTGCCAGCAGCTTTAGCCGCACAGATACGCAGTATTTT.

The chain employs TRBV5-1 and TRBJ1-2; 10 bases are shared with TRBD1. Germline assignment: CDR1 SGHRS and CDR2 YFSETQ. The V segment lost 1 base and the J segment 8 bases; nucleotides outside the gene matches: 14. CDR3 length equals 17 residues. The CDR3 sequence: CASSLRGQGNEERGYTF. CDR3 nucleotide sequence: TGCGCCAGCAGCTTGAGGGGACAGGGGAACGAGGAGAGGGGCTACACCTTC.

The rearrangement joins TRBV7-9 to TRBJ1-5, with a tentative D call TRBD1 (5 bases). V was cut by 1 base and J by 3 bases, with 7 bases left in between. The CDR3 spans 14 residues. Germline V CDR1 and CDR2: SEHNR, FQNEAQ (reference sequence). CDR3 in DNA: TGTGCCAGCAGCTTAGGGACAAACAATCAGCCCCAGCATTTT. Translating it yields CASSLGTNNQPQHF.

The chain carries TRBV19 and TRBJ2-2, with 9 bases aligning to TRBD2. V lost 5 bases and J lost 4; bases outside the gene matches: 11. This CDR3 has 17 amino acids. CDR1 LNHDA and CDR2 SQIVND come from the germline V gene (reference sequence). This CDR3 reads CASSPSGTGIATGELFF. The CDR3 DNA follows: TGTGCCAGTAGTCCTAGCGGGACGGGTATCGCCACCGGGGAGCTGTTTTTT. The variable domain in full, completed from reference TRBV19 and TRBJ2-2, reads DGGITQSPKYLFRKEGQNVTLSCEQNLNHDAMYWYRQDPGQGLRLIYYSQIVNDFQKGDIAEGYSVSREKKESFPLTVTSAQKNPTAFYLCASSPSGTGIATGELFFGEGSRLTVL.

This clone occurred a few times. The CDR3 region is CASSSLAGHETQYF. Here the CDR3 DNA reads TGTGCCAGTAGTAGCCTAGCGGGACACGAGACCCAGTACTTC. The J gene is TRBJ2-5, the V gene TRBV19; 9 positions agree with TRBD2. Germline loops: CDR1 LNHDA, CDR2 SQIVND (reference sequence). V lost 4 bases to trimming and J lost 5 bases; unmatched junction nucleotides: 5. The CDR3 is 14 amino acids.

This rearrangement joins TRBV5-6 to TRBJ1-1; tentative D call: TRBD1 (5 bases). CDR1 and CDR2 from the germline V gene are SGHDT and YYEEEE. This CDR3 is built from 14 residues. V lost 4 bases and J 3 bases, leaving 13 bases between the germline ends. CDR3 in DNA: TGTGCCAGCAGCCCCCCGGGGGAGGACACTGAAGCTTTCTTT. Translation: CASSPPGEDTEAFF.

Points on this clone: In the same sample, other DNA sequences code for this CDR3. V and J are TRBV27 and TRBJ1-1; tentatively, D is TRBD1 (5 bases). The V gene lost 3 bases and the J gene lost 1 base, with 12 bases spanning the gap. CDR1 MNHEY and CDR2 SMNVEV come from the germline V gene (reference sequence). The CDR3 has 15 amino acids. Written as DNA, the CDR3 is TGTGCCAGCAGTTTTGGGCGCCAGGGGAACACTGAAGCTTTCTTT. Translated: CASSFGRQGNTEAFF.

V gene TRBV30 combines with J gene TRBJ2-1, with D uncertain. V lost 1 base and J lost 0, with 7 bases in between. CDR1 GTSNPN and CDR2 SVGIG come from the germline V gene (reference sequence). The CDR3 totals 14 residues. CDR3 coding DNA: TGTGCCTGGAGTGGGGCAATCTCCTACAATGAGCAGTTCTTC. Amino acids: CAWSGAISYNEQFF.

The chain combines TRBV4-1 with TRBJ2-3; 7 bases match TRBD1. CDR1 is MGHRA and CDR2 is YSYEKL in the germline V gene. This CDR3 spans 16 amino acids. The V gene end was trimmed by 0 bases and the J gene end by 1 base; junction bases not matched to a gene: 4. The CDR3 DNA sequence: TGCGCCAGCAGCCAAGAGAGGGGGCAGGGCACAGATACGCAGTATTTT. Protein: CASSQERGQGTDTQYF.

V and J are TRBV6-5 and TRBJ2-7, with D hard to call. Trimming cost V 5 bases and J 0 bases, with 11 bases left between them. This CDR3 region has 14 residues. The V gene's germline CDR1 is MNHEY and CDR2 SVGAGI. The CDR3 loop is CASSARLGSYEQYF. The CDR3, as DNA: TGTGCCAGCAGTGCGCGACTGGGCTCCTACGAGCAGTACTTC.

The gene calls are TRBV5-1 and TRBJ2-3; D may be TRBD2 (5 bases). The CDR3 covers 14 residues. V gave up 2 bases and J gave up 3 bases, with 10 bases separating them. Germline V gene data show CDR1 as SGHRS and CDR2 as YFSETQ. Here the CDR3 reads CASSLLESTDTQYF. DNA for the CDR3: TGCGCCAGCAGCTTACTAGAGTCAACAGATACGCAGTATTTT.

The genes are TRBV19 and TRBJ2-7; 7 nucleotides match TRBD1. V lost 1 base and J lost 0; bases outside the gene matches: 9. The CDR3 totals 17 residues. In germline, CDR1 is LNHDA, CDR2 SQIVND (reference sequence). The CDR3 bases are TGTGCCAGTAGTATAGGGGCGACAGGGCCCCTCTCCTACGAGCAGTACTTC. The encoded protein is CASSIGATGPLSYEQYF.

This chain uses TRBV29-1 with TRBJ2-7; D might be TRBD1 (5 bases). V lost 3 bases and J 0 bases, leaving 12 bases between the germline ends. From germline, CDR1 is SQVTM and CDR2 ANQGSEA. CDR3 length: 14 amino acids. The CDR3 bases are TGCAGCGTTGAGGGGCGCGACAGCTCCTACGAGCAGTACTTC. Translating gives CSVEGRDSSYEQYF.

In DNA, the CDR3 is TGCGCCAGCAGCCAAGGGACAGGGGGATCCTACGAGCAGTACTTC. Encoded protein: CASSQGTGGSYEQYF. The gene calls are TRBV4-1 and TRBJ2-7; 10 nucleotides align to TRBD1. The V segment lost 1 base and the J segment 1 base; nucleotides outside the gene matches: 1. Per the germline V gene, CDR1 is MGHRA and CDR2 is YSYEKL. This CDR3 has 15 residues.

V is TRBV7-2 and J is TRBJ1-1, with D unclear. This CDR3 has 13 amino acids. Trimming pared 2 bases from V and 1 base from J, leaving 5 bases between. The V gene's germline CDR1 is SGHTA and CDR2 FQGNSA. DNA for the CDR3: TGTGCCAGCAGCTTACGGGGGAACACTGAAGCTTTCTTT. Its protein product is CASSLRGNTEAFF.

This chain joins TRBV10-3 and TRBJ2-7; D perhaps matches TRBD2 (6 bases). The CDR3 loop spans 16 amino acids. Germline V gene data show CDR1 as ENHRY and CDR2 as SYGVKD. V lost 4 bases, J lost 3 bases, and 19 bases lay in between. This CDR3 is CAISGSPRDGGYEQYF. CDR3 DNA sequence: TGTGCCATCAGTGGGTCCCCCCGGGACGGGGGCTACGAGCAGTACTTC.

With regard to this clone: A read error may account for a junction end that differs from germline. The chain has TRBV7-9 and TRBJ2-7; TRBD2 agrees at 14 bases. Germline V gene data show CDR1 as SEHNR and CDR2 as FQNEAQ (reference sequence). This CDR3 has 19 residues. CDR3 in DNA: TGTTCCAGCGGATCGGATCCCGGGACTAGCGGGAGTCACTCCTACGAGCAGTACTTC. Protein product: CSSGSDPGTSGSHSYEQYF.

This clone was observed a single time. The chain links TRBV7-2 to TRBJ1-3; D gene uncertain. The V and J ends lost 1 base and 0 bases respectively, with 4 bases between them. CDR3 length: 14 amino acids. Germline assignment: CDR1 SGHTA and CDR2 FQGNSA. The CDR3 reads CASSLGLSGNTIYF. The CDR3 bases are TGTGCCAGCAGCTTAGGGCTCTCTGGAAACACCATATATTTT. The entire variable domain, with the rest obtained from reference TRBV7-2 and TRBJ1-3, is as follows: GAGVSQSPSNKVTEKGKDVELRCDPISGHTALYWYRQSLGQGLEFLIYFQGNSAPDKSGLPSDRFSAERTGGSVSTLTIQRTQQEDSAVYLCASSLGLSGNTIYFGEGSWLTVV.

This chain connects TRBV18 to TRBJ2-7; 10 bases are shared with TRBD1. CDR1 and CDR2 (germline): KGHSH, LQKENI. Trimming removed 0 bases from V and 2 bases from J; junction bases left unmatched: 1. CDR3 length: 15 residues. In DNA, the CDR3 is TGTGCCAGCTCACCACCAGGGACAGGGGCCTACGAGCAGTACTTC. Amino acids: CASSPPGTGAYEQYF.

The chain employs TRBV7-9 and TRBJ2-7; 8 nucleotides agree with TRBD2. J lost 0 bases, V lost 4 bases, and 8 bases had no gene match. Germline V gene sequence: CDR1 SEHNR, CDR2 FQNEAQ (reference sequence). CDR3 length: 16 residues. The CDR3 DNA is TGTGCCAGCAGCTCCCGTTGGGGGACTAGCTCCTACGAGCAGTACTTC. The encoded protein is CASSSRWGTSSYEQYF.